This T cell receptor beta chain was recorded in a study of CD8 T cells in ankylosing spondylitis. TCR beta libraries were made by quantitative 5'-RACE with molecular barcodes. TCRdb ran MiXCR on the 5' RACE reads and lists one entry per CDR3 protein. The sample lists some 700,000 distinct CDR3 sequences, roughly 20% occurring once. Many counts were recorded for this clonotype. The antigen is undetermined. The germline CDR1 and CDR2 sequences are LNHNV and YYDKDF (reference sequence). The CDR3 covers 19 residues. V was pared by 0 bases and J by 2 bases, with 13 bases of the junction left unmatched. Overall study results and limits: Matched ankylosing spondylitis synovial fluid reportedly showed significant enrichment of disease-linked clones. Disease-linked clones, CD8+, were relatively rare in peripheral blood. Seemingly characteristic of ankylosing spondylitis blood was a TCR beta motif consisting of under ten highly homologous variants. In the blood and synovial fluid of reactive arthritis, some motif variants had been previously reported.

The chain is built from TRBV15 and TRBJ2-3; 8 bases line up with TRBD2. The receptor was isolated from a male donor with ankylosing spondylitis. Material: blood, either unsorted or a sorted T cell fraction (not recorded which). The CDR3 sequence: CATSRDPLNLAGPTDTQYF. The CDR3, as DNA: TGTGCCACCAGCAGAGATCCTCTTAACCTAGCGGGCCCCACAGATACGCAGTATTTT.